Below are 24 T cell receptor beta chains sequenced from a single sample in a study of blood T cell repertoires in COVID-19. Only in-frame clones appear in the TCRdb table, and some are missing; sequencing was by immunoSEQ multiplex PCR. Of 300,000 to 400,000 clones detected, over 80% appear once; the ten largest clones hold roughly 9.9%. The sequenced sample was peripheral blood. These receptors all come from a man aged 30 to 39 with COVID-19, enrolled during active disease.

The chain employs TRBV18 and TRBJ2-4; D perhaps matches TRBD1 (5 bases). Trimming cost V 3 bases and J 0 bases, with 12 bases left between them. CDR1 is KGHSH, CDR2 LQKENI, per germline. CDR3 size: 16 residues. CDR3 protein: CASSPSGSLAKNIQYF. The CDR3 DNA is TGTGCCAGCTCACCCTCAGGGTCTCTAGCCAAAAACATTCAGTACTTC. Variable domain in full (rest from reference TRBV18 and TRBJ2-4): NAGVMQNPRHLVRRRGQEARLRCSPMKGHSHVYWYRQLPEEGLKFMVYLQKENIIDESGMPKERFSAEFPKEGPSILRIQQVVRGDSAAYFCASSPSGSLAKNIQYFGAGTRLSVL.

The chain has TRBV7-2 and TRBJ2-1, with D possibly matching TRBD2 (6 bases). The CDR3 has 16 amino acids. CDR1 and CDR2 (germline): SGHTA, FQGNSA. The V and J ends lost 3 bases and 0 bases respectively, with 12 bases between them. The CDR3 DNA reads TGTGCCAGCAGCTTTATTAGCGGTGCCTCCTACAATGAGCAGTTCTTC. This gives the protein CASSFISGASYNEQFF.

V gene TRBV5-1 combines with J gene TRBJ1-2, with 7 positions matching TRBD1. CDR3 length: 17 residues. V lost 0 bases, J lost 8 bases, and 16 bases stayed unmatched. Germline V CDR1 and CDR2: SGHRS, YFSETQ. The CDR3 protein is CASSLGPSTPGGPGYTF. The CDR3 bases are TGCGCCAGCAGCTTGGGCCCGTCAACCCCAGGGGGTCCGGGCTACACCTTC.

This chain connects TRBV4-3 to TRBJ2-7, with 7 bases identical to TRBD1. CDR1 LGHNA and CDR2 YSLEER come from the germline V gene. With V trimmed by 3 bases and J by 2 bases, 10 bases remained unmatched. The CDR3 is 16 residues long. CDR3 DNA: TGCGCCAGCAGCCACACCTACGGACAGGTACCCTACGAGCAGTACTTC. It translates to CASSHTYGQVPYEQYF.

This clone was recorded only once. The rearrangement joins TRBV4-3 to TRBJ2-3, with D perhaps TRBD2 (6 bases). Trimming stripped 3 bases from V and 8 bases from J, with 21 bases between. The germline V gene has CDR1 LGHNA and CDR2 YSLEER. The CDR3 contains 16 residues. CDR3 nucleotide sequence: TGCGCCAGCAGCCAGCGGGGCGACCTAACCTCGGCTACGCAGTATTTT. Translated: CASSQRGDLTSATQYF.

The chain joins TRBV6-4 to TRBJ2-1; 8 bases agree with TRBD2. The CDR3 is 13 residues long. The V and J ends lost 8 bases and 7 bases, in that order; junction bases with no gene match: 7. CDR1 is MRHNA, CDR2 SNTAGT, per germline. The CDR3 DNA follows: TGTGCCAGCGGGCGGGAGGTCGGGAATGAGCAGTTCTTC. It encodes CASGREVGNEQFF.

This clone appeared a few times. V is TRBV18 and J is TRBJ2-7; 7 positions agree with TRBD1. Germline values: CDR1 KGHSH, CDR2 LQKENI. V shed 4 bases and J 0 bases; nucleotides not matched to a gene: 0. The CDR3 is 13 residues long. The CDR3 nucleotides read TGTGCCAGCTCACGGGACAGCTCCTACGAGCAGTACTTC. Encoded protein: CASSRDSSYEQYF.

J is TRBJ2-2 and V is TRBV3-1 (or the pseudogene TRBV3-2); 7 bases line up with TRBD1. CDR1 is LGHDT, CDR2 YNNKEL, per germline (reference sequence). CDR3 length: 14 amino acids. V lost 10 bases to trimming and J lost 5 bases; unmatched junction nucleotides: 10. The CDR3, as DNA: TGTGCCACCCGCCAGAGGGGGCGGACCGGGGAGCTGTTTTTT. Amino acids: CATRQRGRTGELFF.

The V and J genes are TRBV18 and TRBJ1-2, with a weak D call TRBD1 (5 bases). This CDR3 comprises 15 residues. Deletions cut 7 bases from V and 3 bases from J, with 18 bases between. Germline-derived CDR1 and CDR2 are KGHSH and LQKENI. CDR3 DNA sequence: TGTGCCAGCTGTGCGGACACCGGGCGGTACTATGGCTACACCTTC. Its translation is CASCADTGRYYGYTF.

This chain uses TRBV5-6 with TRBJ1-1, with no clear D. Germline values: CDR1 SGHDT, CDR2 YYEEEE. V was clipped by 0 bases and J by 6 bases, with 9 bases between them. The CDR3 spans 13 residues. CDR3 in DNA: TGTGCCAGCAGCTTGGTTCAACGGGCTGAAGCTTTCTTT. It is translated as CASSLVQRAEAFF.

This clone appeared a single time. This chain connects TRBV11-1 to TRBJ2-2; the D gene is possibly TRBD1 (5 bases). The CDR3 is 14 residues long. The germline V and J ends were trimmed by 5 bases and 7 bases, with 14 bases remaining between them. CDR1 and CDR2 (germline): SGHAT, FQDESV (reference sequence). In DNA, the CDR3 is TGTGCCAGCAGCCAGTCTAGTAGGGGCGGGGAGCTGTTTTTT. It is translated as CASSQSSRGGELFF. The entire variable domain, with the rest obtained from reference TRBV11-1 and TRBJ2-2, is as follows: EAEVAQSPRYKITEKSQAVAFWCDPISGHATLYWYRQILGQGPELLVQFQDESVVDDSQLPKDRFSAERLKGVDSTLKIQPAELGDSAMYLCASSQSSRGGELFFGEGSRLTVL.

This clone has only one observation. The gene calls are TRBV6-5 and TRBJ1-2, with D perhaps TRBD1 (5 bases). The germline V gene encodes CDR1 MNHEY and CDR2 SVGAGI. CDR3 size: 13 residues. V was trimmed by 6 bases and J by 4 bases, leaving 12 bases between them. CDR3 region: CASRTGGGYGYTF. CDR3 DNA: TGTGCCAGCAGAACCGGGGGGGGCTATGGCTACACCTTC.

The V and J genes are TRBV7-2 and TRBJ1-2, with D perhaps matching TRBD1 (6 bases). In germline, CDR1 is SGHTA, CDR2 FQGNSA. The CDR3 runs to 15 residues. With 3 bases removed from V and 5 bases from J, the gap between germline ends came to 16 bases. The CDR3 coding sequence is TGTGCCAGCAGCTTTTACAACAGGGTGGTATATGGCTACACCTTC. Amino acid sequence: CASSFYNRVVYGYTF.

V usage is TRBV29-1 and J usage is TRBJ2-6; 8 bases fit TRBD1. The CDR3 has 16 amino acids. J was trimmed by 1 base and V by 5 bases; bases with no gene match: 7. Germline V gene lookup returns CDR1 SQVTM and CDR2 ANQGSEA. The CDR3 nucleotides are TGCAGCGTTTCGACAGGGGAACAGTCTGGGGCCAACGTCCTGACTTTC. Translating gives CSVSTGEQSGANVLTF.

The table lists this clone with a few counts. The CDR3 DNA sequence: TGTGCCAGCAGCCCACGGACTAGCGGGGGGGCCGGGTCCTACAATGAGCAGTTCTTC. Encoded protein: CASSPRTSGGAGSYNEQFF. V gene TRBV7-9 combines with J gene TRBJ2-1; TRBD2 matches 15 bases. The V gene's germline CDR1 is SEHNR and CDR2 FQNEAQ (reference sequence). The CDR3 has 19 residues. Losses at the gene ends were 5 bases for V and 1 base for J; bases not matched to a gene: 9.

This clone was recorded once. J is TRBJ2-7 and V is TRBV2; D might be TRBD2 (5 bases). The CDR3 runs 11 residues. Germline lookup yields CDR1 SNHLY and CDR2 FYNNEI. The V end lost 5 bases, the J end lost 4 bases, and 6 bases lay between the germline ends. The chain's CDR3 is CASSRGYEQYF. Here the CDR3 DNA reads TGTGCCAGCAGTCGGGGTTACGAGCAGTACTTC.

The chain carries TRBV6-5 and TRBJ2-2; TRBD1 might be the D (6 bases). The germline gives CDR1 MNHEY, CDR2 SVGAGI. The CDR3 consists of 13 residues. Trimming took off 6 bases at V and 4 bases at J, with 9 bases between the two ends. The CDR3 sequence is CASSLQGTGELFF. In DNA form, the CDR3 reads TGTGCCAGCAGCCTACAGGGCACCGGGGAGCTGTTTTTT.

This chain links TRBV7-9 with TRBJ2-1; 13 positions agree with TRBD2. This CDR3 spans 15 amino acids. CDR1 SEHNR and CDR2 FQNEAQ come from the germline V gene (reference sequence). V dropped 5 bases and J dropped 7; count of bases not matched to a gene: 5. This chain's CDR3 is CASSPRTSGGNEQFF. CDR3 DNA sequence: TGTGCCAGCAGCCCCCGGACTAGCGGGGGAAATGAGCAGTTCTTC.

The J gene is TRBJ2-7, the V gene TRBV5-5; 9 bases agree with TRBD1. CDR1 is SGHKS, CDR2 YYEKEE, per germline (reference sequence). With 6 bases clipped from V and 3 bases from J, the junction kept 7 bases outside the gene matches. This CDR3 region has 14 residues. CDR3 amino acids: CASTWTGENYEQYF. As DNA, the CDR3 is TGTGCCAGCACCTGGACAGGGGAGAACTACGAGCAGTACTTC.

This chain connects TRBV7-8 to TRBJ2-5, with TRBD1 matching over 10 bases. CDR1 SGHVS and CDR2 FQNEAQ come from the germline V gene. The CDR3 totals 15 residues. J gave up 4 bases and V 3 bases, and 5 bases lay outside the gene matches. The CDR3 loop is CASSFRQGAGETQYF. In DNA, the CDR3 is TGTGCCAGCAGCTTTCGACAGGGGGCTGGAGAGACCCAGTACTTC.

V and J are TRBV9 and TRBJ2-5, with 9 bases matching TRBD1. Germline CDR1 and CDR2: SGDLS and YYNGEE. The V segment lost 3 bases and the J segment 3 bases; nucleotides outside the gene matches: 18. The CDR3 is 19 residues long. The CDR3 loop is CASSEGLNRGRLGEETQYF. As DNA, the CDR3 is TGTGCCAGCAGCGAGGGGTTAAACAGGGGGCGGTTGGGTGAAGAGACCCAGTACTTC.

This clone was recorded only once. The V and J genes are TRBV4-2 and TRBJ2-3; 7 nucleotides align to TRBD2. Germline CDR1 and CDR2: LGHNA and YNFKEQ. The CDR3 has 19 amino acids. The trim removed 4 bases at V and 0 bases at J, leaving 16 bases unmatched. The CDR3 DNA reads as TGTGCCAGCAGCCCAAAATTACTAGCGACCCAATCTAGCACAGATACGCAGTATTTT. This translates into CASSPKLLATQSSTDTQYF.

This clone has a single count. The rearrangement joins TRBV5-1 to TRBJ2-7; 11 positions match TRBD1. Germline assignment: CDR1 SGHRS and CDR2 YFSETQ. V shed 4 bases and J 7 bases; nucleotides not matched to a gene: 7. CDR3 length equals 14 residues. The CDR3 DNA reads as TGCGCCAGCAGCCGCGGACAGGGGGCGAATGAGCAGTACTTC. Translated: CASSRGQGANEQYF. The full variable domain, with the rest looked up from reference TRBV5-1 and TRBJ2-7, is KAGVTQTPRYLIKTRGQQVTLSCSPISGHRSVSWYQQTPGQGLQFLFEYFSETQRNKGNFPGRFSGRQFSNSRSEMNVSTLELGDSALYLCASSRGQGANEQYFGPGTRLTVT.

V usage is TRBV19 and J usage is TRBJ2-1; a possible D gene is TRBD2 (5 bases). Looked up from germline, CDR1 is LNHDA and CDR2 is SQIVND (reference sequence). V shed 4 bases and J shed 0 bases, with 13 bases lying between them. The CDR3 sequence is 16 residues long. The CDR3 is CASSTRPGSSYNEQFF. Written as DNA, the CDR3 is TGTGCCAGTAGTACAAGACCTGGGAGCTCCTACAATGAGCAGTTCTTC.